The clone carrying this T cell receptor (beta chain) appeared once. The data were taken from a study of T-cell memory formation after mild COVID-19. Germline V lookup: CDR1 DFQATT, CDR2 SNEGSKA (reference sequence). The CDR3 extends over 15 amino acids. With 7 bases clipped from V and 5 bases from J, the junction kept 12 bases outside the gene matches. MiXCR, applied by TCRdb to the 5' RACE reads, yields one record per CDR3 protein. The data hold some 600,000 distinct CDR3 sequences, with roughly 17% observed a single time. Sequencing was done on a sample of PBMCs or a T cell subset sorted from them (not recorded which). This receptor was obtained from an adult woman who had mild COVID-19 (a few samples of this study predate the infection). Cell type and time point are not known. The rearrangement uses TRBV20-1 and TRBJ2-3, with 10 bases matching TRBD2. The CDR3 sequence: CSVPSSGRALDTQYF. DNA of the CDR3: TGCAGTGTTCCATCCAGCGGGAGGGCCCTAGATACGCAGTATTTT.